The 2 T cell receptor beta chains presented below share a single source sample, sequenced in a study of CD8 T cells in ankylosing spondylitis. Study results and limitations: About 8 highly homologous variants formed a TCR beta motif that appeared characteristic of ankylosing spondylitis blood.

These receptors have no known antigen. TCRdb analysed the 5' RACE reads with MiXCR anew, one entry per CDR3 protein. The profile shows 700,000 to 850,000 distinct CDR3 sequences, approximately 12% of them singletons. Sequencing used blood, either unsorted or a sorted T cell fraction (not recorded which). All receptors derive from a male donor with ankylosing spondylitis.

V gene TRBV7-2 combines with J gene TRBJ2-3, with D tentatively TRBD2 (6 bases). The CDR3 is 15 amino acids. With 5 bases removed from V and 0 bases from J, the gap between germline ends came to 12 bases. Germline V lookup: CDR1 SGHTA, CDR2 FQGNSA. CDR3 residues: CASSRDSPSTDTQYF. The CDR3 coding sequence is TGTGCCAGCAGCAGGGACTCCCCTAGCACAGATACGCAGTATTTT.

The gene calls are TRBV9 and TRBJ2-3; tentatively, D is TRBD1 (6 bases). The CDR3 totals 17 residues. The V gene lost 0 bases and the J gene lost 1 base, with 15 bases spanning the gap. Per the germline V gene, CDR1 is SGDLS and CDR2 is YYNGEE. The CDR3 here is CASSVAPQGTGTDTQYF. The DNA for the CDR3 is TGTGCCAGCAGCGTAGCTCCACAGGGAACTGGCACAGATACGCAGTATTTT.